Below are 3 T cell receptor beta chains sequenced from a single sample in a study of T cells in Graves' hyperthyroidism and ophthalmopathy (dated by TCRdb to about 2019). Libraries were prepared through multiplex PCR. Sequencing instrument: Illumina HiSeq 2000. TCR beta CDR3 regions were amplified from RNA transcripts. For the first round of RT-PCR on the TCR CDR3, the HTBI primer set was used together with the Qiagen OneStep RT-PCR kit. The raw public data were reprocessed by TCRdb itself: fastp quality trimming at Q25, MiXCR clonotype calling, in-frame beta chains only. Under each unique CDR3 protein, matching rows form one entry showing the most common genes and DNA. Here the sample has roughly 250,000 distinct CDR3 sequences; roughly 15% occur a single time. The ten top clones hold approximately 12% of the sample. The sequencing input was blood. The receptors come from a woman in her 40s with Graves' hyperthyroidism that later progressed to Graves' ophthalmopathy.

This clonotype was recorded many times. The genes are TRBV12-3 or TRBV12-4 and TRBJ2-1, with unresolved D. Between the trimmed V and J ends, which lost 4 bases and 7 bases, there was a span of 11 bases. The length of the CDR3 is 13 residues. CDR3 amino acids: CASSSEGPNEQFF. The DNA of the CDR3 is TGTGCCAGCAGTTCGGAAGGGCCGAATGAGCAGTTCTTC.

The rearrangement uses TRBV5-1 and TRBJ2-5; D is possibly TRBD1 or TRBD2 (5 bases each). Germline CDR1 and CDR2: SGHRS and YFSETQ. This CDR3 spans 16 amino acids. V lost 5 bases and J 2 bases, leaving 19 bases between the germline ends. This CDR3 is CASSPQLGQIQETQYF. In DNA form, the CDR3 reads TGCGCCAGCAGTCCTCAACTAGGACAAATTCAAGAGACCCAGTACTTC.

This clonotype appeared many times. The chain carries TRBV27 and TRBJ2-1, with 8 bases identical to TRBD2. V shed 8 bases and J 6 bases; nucleotides not matched to a gene: 15. The germline gives CDR1 MNHEY, CDR2 SMNVEV (reference sequence). There are 16 residues in the CDR3. The CDR3 coding sequence is TGTGCCAGCCGATTTCTAGCGGGTCAATGGGGCAATGAGCAGTTCTTC. It codes for CASRFLAGQWGNEQFF.